These 29 T cell receptor beta chains share one sample of origin, sequenced in a study of a mutant IDH1 vaccine in newly diagnosed glioma. Sequencing was performed with immunoSEQ multiplex PCR; in TCRdb, only in-frame clones are kept and a portion is missing. This table has roughly 40,000 clones, 80% to 90% appearing once. The antigens these receptors bind are not known. The time point: week 5, during vaccination. Vaccine doses each comprised 300 ug of mutant IDH1 20-mer peptide, with topical imiquimod. The sequencing used PBMCs, collected from a glioma patient whose treatment included an IDH1 peptide vaccine. All receptors come from a man aged 40-49 years with glioma.

Only one count was recorded for this clone. The chain carries TRBV27 and TRBJ2-7; D unclear. Germline loops: CDR1 MNHEY, CDR2 SMNVEV (reference sequence). Trimming left V 5 bases short and J 3 bases short, with 5 bases between. The CDR3 sequence is 11 residues long. The CDR3: CASSPGYEQYF. CDR3 sequence (DNA): TGTGCCAGCAGTCCTGGCTACGAGCAGTACTTC.

The V gene is TRBV29-1, the J gene TRBJ2-7; 8 nucleotides align to TRBD2. Trimming took 6 bases from V and 4 from J; bases not matched to a gene: 8. CDR1 and CDR2 (germline): SQVTM, ANQGSEA. The CDR3 is made up of 13 amino acids. CDR3 sequence: CSVHSGISYEQYF. The CDR3 region has the DNA TGCAGCGTGCATAGCGGGATATCGTACGAGCAGTACTTC.

The genes are TRBV7-9 and TRBJ2-7; possibly TRBD2 for D (6 bases). Germline CDR1 and CDR2: SEHNR and FQNEAQ (reference sequence). CDR3 length: 12 residues. Trimming shortened V by 8 bases and J by 2 bases, and 10 bases separated the two germline ends. Here the CDR3 reads CASGRDAYEQYF. In DNA form, the CDR3 reads TGTGCCAGCGGGCGGGACGCCTACGAGCAGTACTTC.

The V call is TRBV7-2, the J call TRBJ2-3, with 9 bases lining up with TRBD2. The CDR3 contains 16 residues. Germline V gene lookup returns CDR1 SGHTA and CDR2 FQGNSA. Trimming took 1 base from V and 5 from J; bases not matched to a gene: 7. In DNA, the CDR3 is TGTGCCAGCAGCTTAGATGCGGGAGGGCCGAAAGATACGCAGTATTTT. As protein: CASSLDAGGPKDTQYF. Based on the CDR3 plus reference TRBV7-2 and TRBJ2-3, the full variable domain is GAGVSQSPSNKVTEKGKDVELRCDPISGHTALYWYRQSLGQGLEFLIYFQGNSAPDKSGLPSDRFSAERTGGSVSTLTIQRTQQEDSAVYLCASSLDAGGPKDTQYFGPGTRLTVL.

Only one count was recorded for this clone. The V and J genes are TRBV18 and TRBJ1-1; no reliable D call. This CDR3 spans 11 amino acids. V gave up 4 bases and J gave up 11 bases, with 11 bases separating them. Germline lookup yields CDR1 KGHSH and CDR2 LQKENI. In nucleotides, the CDR3 is TGTGCCAGCTCACAAACGGACGGCGCTTTCTTT. Its protein product is CASSQTDGAFF.

The genes are TRBV5-4 and TRBJ2-7; 11 bases match TRBD2. The CDR3 is 14 amino acids. V was pared by 0 bases and J by 6 bases, with 2 bases of the junction left unmatched. CDR1 is SGHNT and CDR2 is YYREEE in the germline V gene (reference sequence). The CDR3 region is CASSLASGRIEQYF. The CDR3, as DNA: TGTGCCAGCAGCTTGGCTAGCGGGAGGATCGAGCAGTACTTC.

The chain uses TRBV11-2 and TRBJ2-7, with TRBD1 as a possible D gene (5 bases). V lost 5 bases to trimming and J lost 6 bases, with 20 bases between them. Germline V gives CDR1 SGHAT, CDR2 FQNNGV. This CDR3 has 15 residues. CDR3 sequence reads: CASSAPNRLDGEQYF. CDR3 bases: TGTGCCAGCAGCGCCCCGAACAGGCTAGACGGCGAGCAGTACTTC.

This clone has a handful of counts. The chain is built from TRBV6-1 and TRBJ1-5, with a tentative D call TRBD1 (6 bases). The germline CDR1 and CDR2 sequences are MNHNS and SASEGT. V shed 2 bases and J shed 6 bases, with 11 bases lying between them. CDR3 length equals 14 residues. The CDR3 region is CASSERQAGQPQHF. The CDR3 DNA reads as TGTGCCAGCAGTGAACGACAGGCCGGTCAGCCCCAGCATTTT.

The J gene is TRBJ2-6, the V gene TRBV5-6, with 10 bases matching TRBD1. This CDR3 is built from 18 residues. V trimming: 2 bases; J trimming: 4 bases; junction bases outside the gene matches: 9. The V gene's germline CDR1 is SGHDT and CDR2 YYEEEE. DNA of the CDR3: TGTGCCAGCAGCTTCTCGGACAGGGGGTCGGCAGGGGCCAACGTCCTGACTTTC. Residues: CASSFSDRGSAGANVLTF.

This sequence joins TRBV7-6 and TRBJ1-5; D may be TRBD1 (5 bases). The CDR3 covers 13 residues. Looked up from germline, CDR1 is SGHVS and CDR2 is FNYEAQ. Trimming removed 3 bases at V and 3 bases at J, with 6 bases between. The CDR3 loop reads CASSLDNNQPQHF. CDR3 nucleotides: TGTGCCAGCAGCTTGGACAACAATCAGCCCCAGCATTTT. The complete variable domain, with remaining parts taken from reference TRBV7-6 and TRBJ1-5, reads GAGVSQSPRYKVTKRGQDVALRCDPISGHVSLYWYRQALGQGPEFLTYFNYEAQQDKSGLPNDRFSAERPEGSISTLTIQRTEQRDSAMYRCASSLDNNQPQHFGDGTRLSIL.

V and J are TRBV7-2 and TRBJ2-6; D is uncertain. This CDR3 spans 14 amino acids. V lost 8 bases and J lost 2, with 10 bases in between. In germline, CDR1 is SGHTA, CDR2 FQGNSA. This CDR3 is CASSWKAGANVLTF. In nucleotides, the CDR3 is TGTGCCAGCTCGTGGAAGGCTGGGGCCAACGTCCTGACTTTC. Full variable domain (rest looked up from reference TRBV7-2 and TRBJ2-6): GAGVSQSPSNKVTEKGKDVELRCDPISGHTALYWYRQSLGQGLEFLIYFQGNSAPDKSGLPSDRFSAERTGGSVSTLTIQRTQQEDSAVYLCASSWKAGANVLTFGAGSRLTVL.

The rearrangement links TRBV7-2 to TRBJ2-5, with D possibly being TRBD1 (5 bases). The germline V gene has CDR1 SGHTA and CDR2 FQGNSA. V was pared by 1 base and J by 4 bases, with 13 bases between. The CDR3 runs to 15 residues. CDR3 sequence reads: CASSLVQANSETQYF. As DNA, the CDR3 is TGTGCCAGCAGCTTAGTACAGGCCAACTCAGAGACCCAGTACTTC.

CDR3 amino acids: CASSASSRGLAYQETQYF. The DNA of the CDR3 is TGTGCCAGCAGCGCGAGTAGTAGGGGACTAGCGTACCAAGAGACCCAGTACTTC. The gene calls are TRBV9 and TRBJ2-5, with TRBD2 matching over 10 bases. The V segment lost 3 bases and the J segment 0 bases; nucleotides outside the gene matches: 11. The germline V gene has CDR1 SGDLS and CDR2 YYNGEE. The length of the CDR3 is 18 residues.

The V gene is TRBV7-2, the J gene TRBJ1-3; D call uncertain. This CDR3 comprises 13 residues. Looked up from germline, CDR1 is SGHTA and CDR2 is FQGNSA. The V end lost 7 bases, the J end lost 2 bases, and 9 bases lay between the germline ends. The CDR3 DNA reads TGTGCCAGCAAAGGGAACGCTGGAAACACCATATATTTT. It yields the protein CASKGNAGNTIYF.

This clone was seen once. This sequence joins TRBV18 and TRBJ2-2; 7 bases are a match to TRBD2. V lost 3 bases, J lost 0 bases, and 4 bases stayed unmatched. CDR1 KGHSH and CDR2 LQKENI come from the germline V gene. The CDR3 runs 16 residues. This CDR3 reads CASSPAGTTNTGELFF. The CDR3 DNA is TGTGCCAGCTCACCCGCCGGGACTACGAACACCGGGGAGCTGTTTTTT.

V gene TRBV6-5 combines with J gene TRBJ2-1; D may be TRBD2 (6 bases). The CDR3 sequence is 15 residues long. Trimming stripped 2 bases from V and 4 bases from J, with 12 bases between. Germline CDR1 and CDR2: MNHEY and SVGAGI. CDR3 sequence (DNA): TGTGCCAGCAGTTACGAGAGGGGAGGATACAATGAGCAGTTCTTC. It yields the protein CASSYERGGYNEQFF.

The V and J genes are TRBV7-9 and TRBJ1-1; 7 bases agree with TRBD1. V trimming: 6 bases; J trimming: 2 bases; junction bases outside the gene matches: 6. This CDR3 spans 14 amino acids. CDR1 and CDR2 (germline): SEHNR, FQNEAQ (reference sequence). As DNA, the CDR3 is TGTGCCAGCAGTAGGACAGGACCAAACACTGAAGCTTTCTTT. Residues: CASSRTGPNTEAFF.

This sequence joins TRBV7-9 and TRBJ2-7, with D possibly TRBD2 on 6 matching bases. CDR1 and CDR2 from the germline V gene are SEHNR and FQNEAQ (reference sequence). The CDR3 totals 14 residues. V lost 5 bases to trimming and J lost 6 bases, with 17 bases between them. The CDR3 here is CASSPIGRSIEQYF. The CDR3 nucleotides are TGTGCCAGCAGCCCCATCGGGAGATCTATCGAGCAGTACTTC.

CDR3 sequence: CASSLAADSYSNQPQHF. Written as DNA, the CDR3 is TGTGCCAGCAGCTTGGCAGCGGACAGCTATAGCAATCAGCCCCAGCATTTT. This chain links TRBV5-5 with TRBJ1-5, with D perhaps matching TRBD1 (6 bases). Looked up from germline, CDR1 is SGHKS and CDR2 is YYEKEE (reference sequence). Trimming pared 0 bases from V and 0 bases from J, leaving 13 bases between. The CDR3 spans 17 residues.

Turning to this clone: One end of the junction does not line up with germline, which may come from a read error. The chain's CDR3 is CASSLAGQLHF. CDR3 nucleotides: TGTGCCAGCAGTCTAGCGGGACAGCTACACTTC. The J gene is TRBJ2-5, the V gene TRBV11-2; 9 bases match TRBD2. The CDR3 extends over 11 amino acids. Germline CDR1 reads SGHAT; CDR2 reads FQNNGV.

This clone was seen a single time. This rearrangement joins TRBV11-2 to TRBJ2-7, with TRBD1 matching over 7 bases. Germline loops: CDR1 SGHAT, CDR2 FQNNGV. This CDR3 has 12 amino acids. The V and J ends lost 5 bases and 5 bases, in that order; junction bases with no gene match: 3. The CDR3 protein is CASSRQGNEQYF. The DNA of the CDR3 is TGTGCCAGCAGCCGACAGGGCAACGAGCAGTACTTC.

The chain combines TRBV15 with TRBJ1-1, with 7 bases identical to TRBD1. The CDR3 has 14 amino acids. Germline CDR1 and CDR2: LNHNV and YYDKDF (reference sequence). The V gene end was trimmed by 9 bases and the J gene end by 4 bases; junction bases not matched to a gene: 11. The CDR3 spells CATADRESRTEAFF. The CDR3 DNA sequence: TGTGCCACAGCCGACAGGGAGTCTCGCACTGAAGCTTTCTTT.

The genes are TRBV27 and TRBJ2-7; 8 nucleotides align to TRBD2. This CDR3 has 13 amino acids. Trimming at V came to 8 bases and at J to 3 bases, leaving 6 bases not matched to a gene. CDR1 MNHEY and CDR2 SMNVEV come from the germline V gene (reference sequence). The CDR3 DNA reads as TGTGCCAGCCGACTAGCGAGACACTACGAGCAGTACTTC. This translates into CASRLARHYEQYF.

This chain links TRBV6-5 with TRBJ1-2; unclear D gene. CDR3 length equals 12 residues. The germline V gene has CDR1 MNHEY and CDR2 SVGAGI. Trimming cost V 6 bases and J 3 bases, with 8 bases left between them. The CDR3 loop reads CASSQRDYGYTF. As DNA, the CDR3 is TGTGCCAGCAGCCAAAGGGACTATGGCTACACCTTC.

The V and J genes are TRBV5-1 and TRBJ2-7; 12 bases line up with TRBD1. The CDR3 extends over 16 amino acids. The germline V gene encodes CDR1 SGHRS and CDR2 YFSETQ. With V trimmed by 3 bases and J by 7 bases, 11 bases remained unmatched. The CDR3 loop is CASSSIGTGGLGEQYF. The DNA of the CDR3 is TGCGCCAGCAGCTCGATCGGGACAGGGGGCTTAGGGGAGCAGTACTTC.

The chain employs TRBV5-1 and TRBJ2-1; possible D gene TRBD2, 6 bases. CDR1 is SGHRS, CDR2 YFSETQ, per germline. Trimming shortened V by 0 bases and J by 8 bases, and 21 bases separated the two germline ends. The CDR3 is 17 amino acids. In nucleotides, the CDR3 is TGCGCCAGCAGCTTGGGGGGTGGAGGAGGGCCCATGGATGAGCAGTTCTTC. Its protein is CASSLGGGGGPMDEQFF.

The J gene is TRBJ2-7, the V gene TRBV11-2; 8 bases agree with TRBD2. The CDR3 runs to 17 residues. Unmatched junction bases numbered 11, after V lost 1 base and J lost 3 bases. Per germline, CDR1 SGHAT and CDR2 FQNNGV. CDR3 in DNA: TGTGCCAGCAGCTTAGGAGGACTAGCCACAATCCACTACGAGCAGTACTTC. Translating it yields CASSLGGLATIHYEQYF.

The chain couples TRBV4-1 to TRBJ2-7, with D possibly TRBD2 on 5 matching bases. Trimming left V 1 base short and J 3 bases short, with 19 bases between. The germline V gene encodes CDR1 MGHRA and CDR2 YSYEKL. The CDR3 spans 17 residues. CDR3: CASSQAMTGGTYYEQYF. Written as DNA, the CDR3 is TGCGCCAGCAGCCAAGCAATGACCGGAGGAACATACTACGAGCAGTACTTC.

This clone has more than one count but fewer than ten. This rearrangement joins TRBV19 to TRBJ2-7; 8 nucleotides line up with TRBD2. Looked up from germline, CDR1 is LNHDA and CDR2 is SQIVND (reference sequence). V was clipped by 7 bases and J by 5 bases; unmatched bases: 7. The CDR3 runs to 13 residues. The DNA of the CDR3 is TGTGCCAGTACCCCGGGGGGGATCCACGAGCAGTACTTC. Its translation is CASTPGGIHEQYF.